The next 15 T cell receptor beta chains were all read from a single sample in a study of Ad26.COV2.S vaccination and SARS-CoV-2 variants. Sequencing was performed with immunoSEQ multiplex PCR; in TCRdb, only in-frame clones are kept and a portion is missing. Altogether a few hundred thousand clones are present, about 90% being singletons, with the ten largest covering about 1.7%. The treatment here: around 19 received Ad26.COV2.S at low or high dose, single or two shots; several received placebo; per-sample allocation not given. All samples were drawn on day 63, counting from the first vaccine or placebo injection. This sample comprised peripheral blood, obtained in a trial of Ad26.COV2.S vaccine versus placebo. Receptors originate from a person aged 18 to 59 who received the Ad26.COV2.S COVID-19 vaccine or a placebo.

This clone appeared a single time. The chain uses TRBV14 and TRBJ2-2; D may match TRBD1 or TRBD2 (5 bases each). Trimming stripped 0 bases from V and 8 bases from J, with 22 bases between. This CDR3 comprises 18 residues. Germline V lookup: CDR1 SGHDN, CDR2 FVKESK. Here the CDR3 DNA reads TGTGCCAGCAGCCAAGAAGGGCCCGGGACGGCACCCTTAGGGGAGCTGTTTTTT. Protein sequence: CASSQEGPGTAPLGELFF.

This clone was detected only once. The chain combines TRBV10-2 with TRBJ2-2; 8 bases match TRBD1. Looked up from germline, CDR1 is WSHSY and CDR2 is SAAADI. V lost 6 bases and J lost 6; bases outside the gene matches: 9. This CDR3 is built from 15 residues. The CDR3: CASRTGTGPPGELFF. The CDR3 DNA is TGCGCCAGCAGAACCGGGACAGGCCCCCCCGGGGAGCTGTTTTTT.

The chain recombines TRBV28 with TRBJ2-2; maybe TRBD2 (5 bases). The CDR3 runs 13 residues. Per the germline V gene, CDR1 is MDHEN and CDR2 is SYDVKM. Trimming took 5 bases from V and 4 from J, leaving 8 bases between them. CDR3 loop: CASSLRGTGELFF. The DNA for the CDR3 is TGTGCCAGCAGTCTCCGGGGCACCGGGGAGCTGTTTTTT.

The V call is TRBV14, the J call TRBJ2-5; D gene ambiguous. Germline V CDR1 and CDR2: SGHDN, FVKESK. Trimming shortened V by 0 bases and J by 1 base, and 6 bases separated the two germline ends. The CDR3 has 14 residues. The CDR3 loop is CASSQDLVQETQYF. The CDR3 coding sequence is TGTGCCAGCAGCCAAGATCTAGTCCAAGAGACCCAGTACTTC.

The sample holds one count of this clone. J is TRBJ2-3 and V is TRBV9, with 9 bases that match TRBD2. Germline V gene lookup returns CDR1 SGDLS and CDR2 YYNGEE. There are 18 residues in the CDR3. V dropped 0 bases and J dropped 1; count of bases not matched to a gene: 9. CDR3 protein: CASSVEGGTSLGTDTQYF. The CDR3 DNA follows: TGTGCCAGCAGCGTAGAGGGCGGGACTAGCCTTGGCACAGATACGCAGTATTTT.

The V gene is TRBV6-5, the J gene TRBJ1-4; 9 bases match TRBD1. Germline V lookup: CDR1 MNHEY, CDR2 SVGAGI. This CDR3 comprises 13 residues. V lost 8 bases, J lost 6 bases, and 4 bases stayed unmatched. The CDR3 here is CASEGQGYEKLFF. The CDR3, as DNA: TGTGCCAGCGAGGGACAGGGTTATGAAAAACTGTTTTTT.

The chain employs TRBV7-8 and TRBJ2-1; 10 bases agree with TRBD2. With 3 bases clipped from V and 10 bases from J, the junction kept 6 bases outside the gene matches. Germline V gene sequence: CDR1 SGHVS, CDR2 FQNEAQ. This CDR3 region has 14 residues. The CDR3 coding sequence is TGTGCCAGCAGCTTCGAACTAGCGGGACCGGAGCAGTTCTTC. This sequence encodes CASSFELAGPEQFF.

The V gene is TRBV6-5, the J gene TRBJ1-6; possibly TRBD1 for D (6 bases). With 7 bases removed from V and 7 bases from J, the gap between germline ends came to 11 bases. Germline V gene lookup returns CDR1 MNHEY and CDR2 SVGAGI. The CDR3 extends over 13 amino acids. The DNA of the CDR3 is TGTGCCAGCAACGAGGGGGGGAATTCACCCCTCCACTTT. It codes for CASNEGGNSPLHF.

This chain uses TRBV11-2 with TRBJ1-1, with D perhaps TRBD1 (5 bases). This CDR3 is 14 amino acids long. Trimming left V 1 base short and J 5 bases short, with 11 bases between. Per germline, CDR1 SGHAT and CDR2 FQNNGV. CDR3 loop: CASSLVGAGTEAFF. For the CDR3, the DNA is TGTGCCAGCAGCTTAGTGGGCGCAGGGACTGAAGCTTTCTTT.

The chain couples TRBV10-3 to TRBJ2-1, with D maybe TRBD1 (7 bases). CDR3 size: 16 residues. Germline CDR1 and CDR2: ENHRY and SYGVKD. Trimming took off 4 bases at V and 7 bases at J, with 20 bases between the two ends. CDR3 region: CAISALTRDSGNEQFF. In DNA, the CDR3 is TGTGCCATCAGTGCCCTTACGCGGGACAGTGGGAATGAGCAGTTCTTC.

The chain links TRBV7-9 to TRBJ2-7, with a possible D match to TRBD2 (5 bases). Per the germline V gene, CDR1 is SEHNR and CDR2 is FQNEAQ (reference sequence). The V and J ends lost 1 base and 1 base respectively, with 14 bases between them. This CDR3 has 16 amino acids. The DNA for the CDR3 is TGTGCCAGCAGCTTAGAGGCCGGGGTTGGGTCCTACGAGCAGTACTTC. As protein: CASSLEAGVGSYEQYF.

The genes are TRBV9 and TRBJ2-2; D call uncertain. This CDR3 has 15 amino acids. V was shortened by 0 bases and J by 0 bases, with 6 bases between the two germline ends. The germline CDR1 and CDR2 sequences are SGDLS and YYNGEE. This CDR3 reads CASSVEIANTGELFF. In DNA, the CDR3 is TGTGCCAGCAGCGTAGAGATCGCGAACACCGGGGAGCTGTTTTTT.

The rearrangement joins TRBV5-1 to TRBJ1-2; D perhaps matches TRBD1 (5 bases). CDR3 length equals 14 residues. Germline V gene lookup returns CDR1 SGHRS and CDR2 YFSETQ. Deletions cut 4 bases from V and 0 bases from J, with 10 bases between. The DNA for the CDR3 is TGCGCCAGCAGCACACAGGCCTCTAACTATGGCTACACCTTC. The encoded protein is CASSTQASNYGYTF.

J is TRBJ1-1 and V is TRBV6-6; D remains unclear. From germline, CDR1 is MNHNY and CDR2 SVGAGI (reference sequence). The CDR3 runs to 13 residues. Trimming stripped 6 bases from V and 1 base from J, with 9 bases between. The CDR3 nucleotides read TGTGCCAGCAGCTCCCGGGAGAACACTGAAGCTTTCTTT. This encodes CASSSRENTEAFF.

The chain has TRBV6-5 and TRBJ1-2; no reliable D call. V lost 2 bases to trimming and J lost 2 bases, with 12 bases between them. The CDR3 has 15 residues. Per the germline V gene, CDR1 is MNHEY and CDR2 is SVGAGI. CDR3 sequence reads: CASSYLQARNYGYTF. CDR3 DNA: TGTGCCAGCAGTTACCTGCAAGCGAGAAACTATGGCTACACCTTC.